Listed here are 8 T cell receptor beta chains from one sample, sequenced in a study of patients and donors after allogeneic stem cell transplantation. TCRdb called the RT-PCR reads again in MiXCR, with one record for every CDR3 protein. The sample records approximately 200,000 distinct CDR3 sequences, 41% being singletons. The sequencing input was blood, either unsorted or a sorted T cell fraction (not recorded which). These TCRs come from a human donor who was either an allogeneic HSCT recipient or a stem cell or donor lymphocyte infusion donor (not recorded which). It is not recorded whose cells these are; they may come from a transplant donor.

The chain carries TRBV18 and TRBJ2-6, with D unclear. CDR3 length: 15 amino acids. The germline V and J ends were trimmed by 0 bases and 4 bases, with 7 bases remaining between them. Germline V gives CDR1 KGHSH, CDR2 LQKENI. As DNA, the CDR3 is TGTGCCAGCTCACCACCGGGAACCGGGGCCAACGTCCTGACTTTC. Translated: CASSPPGTGANVLTF.

This clonotype has only a few counts. This chain uses TRBV6-4 with TRBJ1-5; perhaps TRBD1 as D (5 bases). Germline V gene data show CDR1 as MRHNA and CDR2 as SNTAGT. V was clipped by 5 bases and J by 0 bases, with 17 bases between them. The CDR3 consists of 17 residues. DNA of the CDR3: TGTGCCAGCAGTCGGGACCCGAGAGAAAATAGCAATCAGCCCCAGCATTTT. Encoded protein: CASSRDPRENSNQPQHF.

This clonotype was found a few times. V gene TRBV7-9 combines with J gene TRBJ1-3, with D uncertain. CDR1 and CDR2 (germline): SEHNR, FQNEAQ (reference sequence). The CDR3 has 10 residues. The V and J ends lost 5 bases and 8 bases respectively, with 4 bases between them. CDR3 region: CASSLHTIYF. CDR3 nucleotides: TGTGCCAGCAGCCTCCACACCATATATTTT.

The chain couples TRBV5-1 to TRBJ1-6; 7 nucleotides agree with TRBD1. Germline CDR1 is SGHRS and CDR2 is YFSETQ. The junction had 9 bases not matched to a gene; V was cut back by 4 bases and J by 5 bases. This CDR3 comprises 16 residues. CDR3 nucleotides: TGCGCCAGCAGCCTACAGACCGGGACAGATAATTCACCCCTCCACTTT. This encodes CASSLQTGTDNSPLHF. Full variable domain (rest looked up from reference TRBV5-1 and TRBJ1-6): KAGVTQTPRYLIKTRGQQVTLSCSPISGHRSVSWYQQTPGQGLQFLFEYFSETQRNKGNFPGRFSGRQFSNSRSEMNVSTLELGDSALYLCASSLQTGTDNSPLHFGNGTRLTVT.

The V and J genes are TRBV3-1 and TRBJ1-6; 8 bases map to TRBD1. With 0 bases clipped from V and 9 bases from J, the junction kept 7 bases outside the gene matches. CDR3 length equals 16 residues. In germline, CDR1 is LGHDT, CDR2 YNNKEL (reference sequence). CDR3 DNA: TGTGCCAGCAGCCAAGATATTTCAGGGGGCGGTTCACCCCTCCACTTT. Translating it yields CASSQDISGGGSPLHF.

The chain recombines TRBV6-5 with TRBJ1-6, with D unclear. V was clipped by 7 bases and J by 7 bases, with 8 bases between them. Germline assignment: CDR1 MNHEY and CDR2 SVGAGI. The CDR3 has 12 residues. The CDR3 sequence: CASNQQNSPLHF. Here the CDR3 DNA reads TGTGCCAGCAACCAACAGAATTCACCCCTCCACTTT.

The rearrangement links TRBV12-3 or TRBV12-4 to TRBJ1-1; weak D call: TRBD1 (6 bases). V lost 2 bases and J 1 base, leaving 23 bases between the germline ends. There are 19 residues in the CDR3. The CDR3 coding sequence is TGTGCCAGCAGTTTATTTAAAGGGGACAAAACTTTAAGGAACACTGAAGCTTTCTTT. This sequence encodes CASSLFKGDKTLRNTEAFF.

This sequence joins TRBV12-3 or TRBV12-4 and TRBJ2-7; D remains ambiguous. This CDR3 spans 11 amino acids. The ends were cut back, 2 bases at V and 5 bases at J, with 4 bases in the middle. DNA of the CDR3: TGTGCCAGCAGTTTAATAGACGAGCAGTACTTC. Its translation: CASSLIDEQYF.